Shown below are 8 T cell receptor beta chains from a single sample sequenced in a study of a mutant IDH1 vaccine in newly diagnosed glioma. The table came from immunoSEQ multiplex PCR; TCRdb's copy has only in-frame clones and leaves some out. The sample contains about 24,000 clones, 70% to 80% of which appear only once. Their antigens remain unidentified. Sample time point: week 11, during vaccination. The study gave 300 ug of mutant IDH1 20-mer peptide per vaccine dose, with topical imiquimod. The sequencing here drew on PBMCs, taken from a glioma patient whose treatment included an IDH1 peptide vaccine. These TCRs come from a man aged 35-49 years with glioma.

This chain connects TRBV5-5 to TRBJ1-1; D is uncertain. V lost 4 bases, J lost 0 bases, and 22 bases lay in between. From germline, CDR1 is SGHKS and CDR2 YYEKEE (reference sequence). The CDR3 contains 18 residues. CDR3 amino acids: CASSPKIQAKWLNTEAFF. DNA of the CDR3: TGTGCCAGCAGCCCTAAAATTCAGGCAAAGTGGCTGAACACTGAAGCTTTCTTT.

This sequence joins TRBV18 and TRBJ2-3; D gene uncertain. V was trimmed by 4 bases and J by 4 bases, leaving 18 bases between them. This CDR3 has 16 residues. Per germline, CDR1 KGHSH and CDR2 LQKENI. The DNA for the CDR3 is TGTGCCAGCTCACAGAGTTCGCGGCCCAACCCAGATACGCAGTATTTT. It translates to CASSQSSRPNPDTQYF. Based on the CDR3 plus reference TRBV18 and TRBJ2-3, the full variable domain is NAGVMQNPRHLVRRRGQEARLRCSPMKGHSHVYWYRQLPEEGLKFMVYLQKENIIDESGMPKERFSAEFPKEGPSILRIQQVVRGDSAAYFCASSQSSRPNPDTQYFGPGTRLTVL.

J is TRBJ2-1 and V is TRBV27, with D perhaps matching TRBD1 (5 bases). Trimming took off 6 bases at V and 15 bases at J, with 21 bases between the two ends. The V gene's germline CDR1 is MNHEY and CDR2 SMNVEV (reference sequence). The length of the CDR3 is 13 residues. The CDR3 nucleotides are TGTGCCAGCAGCCCTAGGGGTGCCCGCCAGGGGTTCTTC. Protein sequence: CASSPRGARQGFF.

A few counts support this clone. The CDR3 sequence is CASSLRANTEAFF. The CDR3 DNA reads TGTGCCAGCAGCCTGCGGGCGAACACTGAAGCTTTCTTT. This chain links TRBV7-2 with TRBJ1-1; D is uncertain. V was trimmed by 5 bases and J by 1 base, leaving 8 bases between them. CDR3 length: 13 residues. Looked up from germline, CDR1 is SGHTA and CDR2 is FQGNSA.

V gene TRBV15 combines with J gene TRBJ1-5; 9 bases align to TRBD1. V lost 0 bases to trimming and J lost 6 bases; unmatched junction nucleotides: 9. Germline assignment: CDR1 LNHNV and CDR2 YYDKDF (reference sequence). The CDR3 has 17 residues. The CDR3 sequence is CATSRERSGQGFQPQHF. CDR3 nucleotides: TGTGCCACCAGCAGAGAGAGATCCGGACAGGGGTTTCAGCCCCAGCATTTT.

This clone was found a few times. The chain couples TRBV18 to TRBJ1-1, with D perhaps matching TRBD1 (6 bases). CDR3 size: 16 residues. V lost 3 bases, J lost 1 base, and 15 bases lay in between. Germline-derived CDR1 and CDR2 are KGHSH and LQKENI. CDR3 nucleotide sequence: TGTGCCAGCTCACCCAGCGGACAGTTTTCGAACACTGAAGCTTTCTTT. Translated, it gives CASSPSGQFSNTEAFF.

The chain has TRBV11-3 and TRBJ2-1, with D perhaps TRBD2 (6 bases). There are 15 residues in the CDR3. The V end lost 8 bases, the J end lost 2 bases, and 16 bases lay between the germline ends. CDR1 is SGHNT and CDR2 is YENEEA in the germline V gene. CDR3 nucleotide sequence: TGTGCCAGCGGAACTAGCAAGGGGACCTACAATGAGCAGTTCTTC. Translating it yields CASGTSKGTYNEQFF.

This chain joins TRBV29-1 and TRBJ1-2, with D unclear. V was cut by 6 bases and J by 3 bases, with 8 bases left in between. CDR1 and CDR2 from the germline V gene are SQVTM and ANQGSEA. The CDR3 covers 11 residues. The CDR3 DNA reads TGCAGCGTCCGGGAAGACTATGGCTACACCTTC. Protein sequence: CSVREDYGYTF.